These 5 T cell receptor beta chains originate from one sample sequenced in a study of blood T cell repertoires in COVID-19. Clones were read by immunoSEQ multiplex PCR, and TCRdb kept only the in-frame ones, dropping some. In the table there are 150,000 to 200,000 clones, 78% of which are singletons. Sequenced: PBMCs or T cells enriched from blood (not recorded which). The receptors come from a woman aged 45-59 years who had recovered from COVID-19.

The CDR3 sequence is CASSQVDTNYGYTF. In DNA, the CDR3 is TGTGCCAGCAGCCAAGTAGACACGAACTATGGCTACACCTTC. The chain is built from TRBV4-2 and TRBJ1-2; D is unclear. V dropped 1 base and J dropped 2 bases, with 8 bases sitting between them. The CDR3 is 14 residues long. Per the germline V gene, CDR1 is LGHNA and CDR2 is YNFKEQ.

This chain uses TRBV12-3 or TRBV12-4 with TRBJ1-1; the D is unclear. There are 12 residues in the CDR3. The V gene lost 3 bases and the J gene lost 6 bases, with 8 bases spanning the gap. CDR3: CASSLVRAEAFF. CDR3 sequence (DNA): TGTGCCAGCAGTTTGGTACGGGCTGAAGCTTTCTTT.

This sequence joins TRBV6-5 and TRBJ2-7, with D possibly being TRBD2 (6 bases). Between the trimmed V and J ends, which lost 6 bases and 6 bases, there was a span of 15 bases. CDR3 size: 13 residues. The germline CDR1 and CDR2 sequences are MNHEY and SVGAGI. The CDR3: CASSPGVVSEQYF. The CDR3 coding sequence is TGTGCCAGCAGCCCGGGGGTAGTCTCCGAGCAGTACTTC.

The chain is built from TRBV7-2 and TRBJ2-7; 7 positions match TRBD1. Germline values: CDR1 SGHTA, CDR2 FQGNSA. V lost 5 bases, J lost 2 bases, and 9 bases stayed unmatched. This CDR3 has 15 amino acids. The CDR3 sequence is CASSPSTGWAYEQYF. CDR3 sequence (DNA): TGTGCCAGCAGCCCATCGACAGGGTGGGCCTACGAGCAGTACTTC. The whole variable domain, remainder taken from reference TRBV7-2 and TRBJ2-7, is GAGVSQSPSNKVTEKGKDVELRCDPISGHTALYWYRQSLGQGLEFLIYFQGNSAPDKSGLPSDRFSAERTGGSVSTLTIQRTQQEDSAVYLCASSPSTGWAYEQYFGPGTRLTVT.

The rearrangement links TRBV7-3 to TRBJ2-1, with a weak D call TRBD2 (6 bases). The V and J ends lost 2 bases and 6 bases respectively, with 17 bases between them. In germline, CDR1 is SGHTA, CDR2 FQGTGA. The CDR3 is 16 amino acids. The CDR3 spells CASSLWGTRGSNEQFF. The DNA for the CDR3 is TGTGCCAGCAGCTTATGGGGGACTCGAGGTAGCAATGAGCAGTTCTTC.